This TCR beta chain appears in the sequencing data of a study of identical twins. General study points: Out-of-frame beta sequences exhibited a weaker degree of excess twin sharing. Invariant MAIT and iNKT cells could partly confound zero-insertion analyses.

V dropped 3 bases and J dropped 7; count of bases not matched to a gene: 5. In germline, CDR1 is DFQATT, CDR2 SNEGSKA (reference sequence). CDR3 length: 13 residues. The donor group consisted entirely of healthy Caucasians. A single count supports this clonotype. The target antigen is unknown. Unique molecular identifiers were in the cDNA, with template-switch universal primer binding. TCRdb re-called the 5' RACE reads with MiXCR, one entry per CDR3 protein. Altogether some 570,000 distinct CDR3 sequences are present, 20% to 25% being singletons, with the ten largest covering around 0.47%. The sample also formed part of further work on yellow fever vaccine responses in identical twins.

Sample: CD4+ T cells sorted from blood. This chain links TRBV20-1 with TRBJ2-1, with 8 bases fitting TRBD2. This sequence was found in a woman aged 18-29 years in good health. CDR3 DNA sequence: TGCAGTGCTAGGGAATTAGCGGGGAATGAGCAGTTCTTC. Protein product: CSARELAGNEQFF.